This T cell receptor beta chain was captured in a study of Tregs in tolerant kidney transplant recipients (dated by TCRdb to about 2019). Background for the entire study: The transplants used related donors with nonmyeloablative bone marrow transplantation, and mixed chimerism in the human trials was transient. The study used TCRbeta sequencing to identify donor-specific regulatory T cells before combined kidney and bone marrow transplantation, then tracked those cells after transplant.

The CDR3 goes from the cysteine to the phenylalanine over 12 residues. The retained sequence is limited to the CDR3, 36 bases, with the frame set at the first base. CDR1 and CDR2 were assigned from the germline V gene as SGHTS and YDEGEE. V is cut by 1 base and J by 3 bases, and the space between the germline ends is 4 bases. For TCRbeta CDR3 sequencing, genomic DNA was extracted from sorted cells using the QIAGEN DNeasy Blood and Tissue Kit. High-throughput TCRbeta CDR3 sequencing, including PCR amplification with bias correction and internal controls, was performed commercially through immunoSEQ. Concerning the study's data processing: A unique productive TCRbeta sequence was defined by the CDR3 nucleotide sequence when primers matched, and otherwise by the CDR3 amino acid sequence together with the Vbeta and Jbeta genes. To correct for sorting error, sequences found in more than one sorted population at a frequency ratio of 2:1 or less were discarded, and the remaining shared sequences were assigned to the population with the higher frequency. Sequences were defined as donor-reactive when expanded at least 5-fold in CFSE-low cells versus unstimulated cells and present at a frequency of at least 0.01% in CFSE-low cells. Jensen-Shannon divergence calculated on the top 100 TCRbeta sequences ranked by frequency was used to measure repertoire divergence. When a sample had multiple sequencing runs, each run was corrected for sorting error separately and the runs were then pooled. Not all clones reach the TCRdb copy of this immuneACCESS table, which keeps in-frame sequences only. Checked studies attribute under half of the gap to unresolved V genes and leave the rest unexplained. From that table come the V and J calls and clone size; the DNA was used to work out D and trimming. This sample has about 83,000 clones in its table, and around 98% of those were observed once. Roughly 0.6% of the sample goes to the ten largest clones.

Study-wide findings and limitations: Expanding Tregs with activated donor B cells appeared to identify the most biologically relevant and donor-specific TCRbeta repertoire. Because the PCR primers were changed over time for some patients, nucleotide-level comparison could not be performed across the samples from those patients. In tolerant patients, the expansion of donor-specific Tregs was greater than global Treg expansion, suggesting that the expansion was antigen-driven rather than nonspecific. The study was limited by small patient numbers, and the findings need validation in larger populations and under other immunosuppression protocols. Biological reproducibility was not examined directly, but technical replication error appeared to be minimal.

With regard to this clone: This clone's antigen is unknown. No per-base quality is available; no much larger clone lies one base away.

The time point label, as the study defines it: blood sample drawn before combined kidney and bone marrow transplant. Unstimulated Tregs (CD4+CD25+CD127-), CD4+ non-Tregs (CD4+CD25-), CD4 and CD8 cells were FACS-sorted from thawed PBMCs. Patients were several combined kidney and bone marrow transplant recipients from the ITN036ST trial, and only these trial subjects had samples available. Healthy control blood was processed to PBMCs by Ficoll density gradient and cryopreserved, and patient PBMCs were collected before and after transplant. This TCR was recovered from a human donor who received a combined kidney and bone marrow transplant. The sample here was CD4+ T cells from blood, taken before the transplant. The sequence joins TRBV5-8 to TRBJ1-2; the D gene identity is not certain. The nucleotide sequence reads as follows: TGTGCCAGCAGCTTGCAATACTATGGCTACACCTTC. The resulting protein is CASSLQYYGYTF.